The 28 T cell receptor beta chains reported below all come from one sample, sequenced in a study of identical twins. One entry per CDR3 protein, called by TCRdb with MiXCR from the 5' RACE reads. The sample lists roughly 540,000 distinct CDR3 sequences, under 25% occurring once. This sample also appeared in a second study, on T cells expressing NK-cell markers.

Sequences were obtained from CD4+ T cells sorted from blood. The receptor source for this set is a woman aged 18-30 years in good health.

This clonotype appeared a few times. This chain connects TRBV5-1 to TRBJ2-1, with 10 bases identical to TRBD2. The CDR3 runs 15 residues. V was clipped by 5 bases and J by 6 bases; unmatched bases: 8. Looked up from germline, CDR1 is SGHRS and CDR2 is YFSETQ. CDR3 protein: CASRPLAGAGNEQFF. The CDR3 DNA is TGCGCCAGCAGGCCTCTAGCGGGAGCCGGCAATGAGCAGTTCTTC.

The chain carries TRBV4-3 and TRBJ2-1; a possible D gene is TRBD2 (6 bases). This CDR3 is 15 amino acids long. Germline-derived CDR1 and CDR2 are LGHNA and YSLEER. V was clipped by 4 bases and J by 10 bases, with 20 bases between them. The CDR3 DNA reads TGCGCCAGCAGCCCCGGACTACGCACCATCCTAGAGCAGTTCTTC. This encodes CASSPGLRTILEQFF.

In this sample, this clonotype turned up a few times. V is TRBV7-9 and J is TRBJ2-3; D not certain. There are 12 residues in the CDR3. CDR1 and CDR2 (germline): SEHNR, FQNEAQ (reference sequence). V lost 3 bases and J lost 4, with 5 bases in between. In DNA form, the CDR3 reads TGTGCCAGCAGCTTTCTTCCAGATACGCAGTATTTT. Its protein is CASSFLPDTQYF.

The chain links TRBV20-1 to TRBJ1-6; TRBD1 might be the D (5 bases). The CDR3 runs 16 residues. In germline, CDR1 is DFQATT, CDR2 SNEGSKA (reference sequence). The V gene lost 5 bases and the J gene lost 0 bases, with 14 bases spanning the gap. The CDR3 protein is CSAPPGVGSYNSPLHF. As DNA, the CDR3 is TGCAGTGCTCCGCCGGGGGTTGGCTCCTATAATTCACCCCTCCACTTT.

This clonotype came up a few times. The chain couples TRBV6-2 or TRBV6-3 to TRBJ1-2; D is unclear. CDR1 is MNHEY, CDR2 SVGEGT, per germline. The CDR3 has 13 residues. V was clipped by 6 bases and J by 0 bases, with 8 bases between them. The CDR3 is CASSQTTNYGYTF. CDR3 in DNA: TGTGCCAGCAGCCAGACAACTAACTATGGCTACACCTTC.

The V gene is TRBV20-1, the J gene TRBJ2-7; weak D call: TRBD2 (5 bases). The CDR3 is made up of 13 amino acids. Trimming removed 6 bases from V and 0 bases from J, with 12 bases in between. Per germline, CDR1 DFQATT and CDR2 SNEGSKA (reference sequence). The CDR3 DNA follows: TGCAGTGCCCTCCGAGCGGCCTCCTACGAGCAGTACTTC. It is translated as CSALRAASYEQYF.

This clonotype has more than one count but fewer than ten. The chain is built from TRBV15 and TRBJ2-2, with 7 positions matching TRBD1. CDR1 is LNHNV, CDR2 YYDKDF, per germline (reference sequence). Trimming at V came to 9 bases and at J to 5 bases, leaving 12 bases not matched to a gene. CDR3 length equals 15 residues. CDR3 amino acids: CATSVGGIRTGELFF. In DNA form, the CDR3 reads TGTGCCACTTCGGTAGGGGGCATCAGGACCGGGGAGCTGTTTTTT.

This clonotype was counted many times. The CDR3 loop reads CASNQGVGNQPQHF. CDR3 in DNA: TGTGCCAGCAACCAGGGCGTTGGAAATCAGCCCCAGCATTTT. The J gene is TRBJ1-5, the V gene TRBV2; a weak D match, TRBD1 (5 bases). This CDR3 is 14 amino acids long. The germline CDR1 and CDR2 sequences are SNHLY and FYNNEI. Trimming shortened V by 7 bases and J by 4 bases, and 14 bases separated the two germline ends.

This clonotype was detected ten times or more. The chain has TRBV12-3 or TRBV12-4 and TRBJ1-1; tentatively, D is TRBD1 (5 bases). CDR3 length: 13 amino acids. Trimming left V 5 bases short and J 1 base short, with 8 bases between. In DNA, the CDR3 is TGTGCCAGCAGTACAGGATCGAACACTGAAGCTTTCTTT. This codes for CASSTGSNTEAFF.

The chain uses TRBV3-1 and TRBJ2-7, with D unclear. CDR1 and CDR2 (germline): LGHDT, YNNKEL (reference sequence). This CDR3 comprises 12 residues. V gave up 4 bases and J gave up 7 bases, with 11 bases separating them. CDR3 loop: CASSRAGREQYF. Here the CDR3 DNA reads TGTGCCAGCAGCCGAGCTGGGCGGGAGCAGTACTTC.

The rearrangement uses TRBV27 and TRBJ2-3; the D gene is possibly TRBD1 (6 bases). V lost 1 base to trimming and J lost 6 bases, with 14 bases between them. This CDR3 spans 15 amino acids. Germline V gives CDR1 MNHEY, CDR2 SMNVEV (reference sequence). Written as DNA, the CDR3 is TGTGCCAGCAGTTTATGGGTAGGGGGTTTCGATACGCAGTATTTT. Amino acids: CASSLWVGGFDTQYF.

This chain joins TRBV5-5 and TRBJ2-1; D tentatively reads TRBD1 or TRBD2 (5 bases each). This CDR3 is built from 13 residues. Germline V CDR1 and CDR2: SGHKS, YYEKEE (reference sequence). V dropped 8 bases and J dropped 6 bases, with 15 bases sitting between them. The CDR3 DNA is TGTGCCAGGAGCCCGGGGCCCCTCAATGAGCAGTTCTTC. Its protein is CARSPGPLNEQFF.

This clonotype was detected ten times or more. The chain uses TRBV19 and TRBJ1-1; D is unclear. Germline V gene lookup returns CDR1 LNHDA and CDR2 SQIVND (reference sequence). Deletions cut 7 bases from V and 4 bases from J, with 13 bases between. This CDR3 has 13 amino acids. Here the CDR3 DNA reads TGTGCCAGTAATCGGGAACCGGGCACTGAAGCTTTCTTT. Its translation: CASNREPGTEAFF.

This clonotype came up a few times. This rearrangement joins TRBV7-9 to TRBJ1-1, with D perhaps TRBD1 (6 bases). With 6 bases removed from V and 4 bases from J, the gap between germline ends came to 15 bases. CDR1 and CDR2 (germline): SEHNR, FQNEAQ (reference sequence). The CDR3 extends over 14 amino acids. CDR3 nucleotide sequence: TGTGCCAGCAGGGGGGCGAGGTTTTTCACTGAAGCTTTCTTT. Protein sequence: CASRGARFFTEAFF.

The chain employs TRBV2 and TRBJ2-7; D is perhaps TRBD2 (6 bases). Germline CDR1 SNHLY, CDR2 FYNNEI. There are 16 residues in the CDR3. V was cut by 6 bases and J by 3 bases, with 21 bases left in between. The CDR3, as DNA: TGTGCCAGCAGCTTTGCCGCCGGGACTGTAAACTACGAGCAGTACTTC. The encoded protein is CASSFAAGTVNYEQYF.

This clonotype occurred a few times. The chain joins TRBV10-3 to TRBJ2-7; no firm D call. Trimming took 3 bases from V and 2 from J, leaving 11 bases between them. Per germline, CDR1 ENHRY and CDR2 SYGVKD. The CDR3 is made up of 14 amino acids. The chain's CDR3 is CAISDPQRTYEQYF. CDR3 DNA: TGTGCCATCAGTGACCCACAGAGAACCTACGAGCAGTACTTC.

This chain links TRBV20-1 with TRBJ1-5; 8 nucleotides agree with TRBD1. V was clipped by 8 bases and J by 4 bases; unmatched bases: 7. Germline lookup yields CDR1 DFQATT and CDR2 SNEGSKA (reference sequence). This CDR3 is built from 13 residues. The CDR3 protein is CSITGGANQPQHF. The CDR3 coding sequence is TGCAGTATCACAGGGGGAGCTAATCAGCCCCAGCATTTT.

The chain combines TRBV30 with TRBJ2-1; 13 nucleotides agree with TRBD2. This CDR3 is 19 amino acids long. The trim removed 0 bases at V and 0 bases at J, leaving 8 bases unmatched. Germline CDR1 and CDR2: GTSNPN and SVGIG (reference sequence). CDR3 region: CAWSVRRGLAGASYNEQFF. For the CDR3, the DNA is TGTGCCTGGAGTGTACGTCGTGGACTAGCGGGAGCCTCCTACAATGAGCAGTTCTTC.

The rearrangement links TRBV20-1 to TRBJ1-5, with a possible D match to TRBD1 (5 bases). This CDR3 is built from 16 residues. Looked up from germline, CDR1 is DFQATT and CDR2 is SNEGSKA (reference sequence). The germline V and J ends were trimmed by 0 bases and 4 bases, with 16 bases remaining between them. This CDR3 reads CSARDFYRQLNQPQHF. In nucleotides, the CDR3 is TGCAGTGCTAGAGACTTTTATCGACAGTTGAATCAGCCCCAGCATTTT.

This clonotype has more than one count but fewer than ten. This chain links TRBV3-1 with TRBJ2-7; D not resolved. V dropped 0 bases and J dropped 9 bases, with 12 bases sitting between them. In germline, CDR1 is LGHDT, CDR2 YNNKEL (reference sequence). The CDR3 covers 13 residues. The CDR3 reads CASSQDRRGRQYF. CDR3 DNA sequence: TGTGCCAGCAGCCAAGATCGGCGAGGTAGGCAGTACTTC.

This chain links TRBV9 with TRBJ2-5, with unresolved D. Germline-derived CDR1 and CDR2 are SGDLS and YYNGEE. The CDR3 has 13 residues. V was clipped by 0 bases and J by 5 bases, with 8 bases between them. Here the CDR3 DNA reads TGTGCCAGCAGCGTAGATGCGGCGGAGACCCAGTACTTC. As protein: CASSVDAAETQYF.

This clonotype was observed a few times. V is TRBV20-1 and J is TRBJ2-3; TRBD2 matches at 7 bases. Germline trimming cut 2 bases from V and 8 bases from J; bases unmatched to any gene: 7. The CDR3 consists of 13 residues. Per the germline V gene, CDR1 is DFQATT and CDR2 is SNEGSKA (reference sequence). The CDR3, as DNA: TGCAGTGCTAGACTTGCGGGAGTTGGTACGCAGTATTTT. Amino acid sequence: CSARLAGVGTQYF.

The gene calls are TRBV20-1 and TRBJ2-2; D is perhaps TRBD2 (6 bases). This CDR3 has 14 amino acids. The germline gives CDR1 DFQATT, CDR2 SNEGSKA (reference sequence). V shed 6 bases and J shed 5 bases, with 16 bases lying between them. The CDR3 bases are TGCAGTGCCACAACGGGGGTCTCAACCGGGGAGCTGTTTTTT. Its protein is CSATTGVSTGELFF.

This clonotype showed up many times. The chain is built from TRBV5-1 and TRBJ2-7; D remains ambiguous. The germline V gene has CDR1 SGHRS and CDR2 YFSETQ. V shed 0 bases and J shed 3 bases, with 13 bases lying between them. The CDR3 contains 15 residues. The CDR3 bases are TGCGCCAGCAGCTTGGTAAGTGGCACCCTCTACGAGCAGTACTTC. It encodes CASSLVSGTLYEQYF.

This clonotype was observed a few times. The J gene is TRBJ2-1, the V gene TRBV5-8; D might be TRBD1 (5 bases). Trimming removed 0 bases at V and 1 base at J, with 11 bases between. The CDR3 has 16 residues. Germline CDR1 is SGHTS and CDR2 is YDEGEE. As DNA, the CDR3 is TGTGCCAGCAGCTTGGAAGGGGTTAGTTCCTACAATGAGCAGTTCTTC. It is translated as CASSLEGVSSYNEQFF.

This rearrangement joins TRBV10-3 to TRBJ2-3; TRBD1 aligns across 9 bases. The germline V gene has CDR1 ENHRY and CDR2 SYGVKD. After removal of 0 bases from V and 3 bases from J, the junction contained 7 bases not matched to a gene. The CDR3 covers 17 residues. The CDR3 DNA follows: TGTGCCATCAGTGAGTCGAGGGGGACAGGGAAGACAGATACGCAGTATTTT. It yields the protein CAISESRGTGKTDTQYF.

This clonotype occurred many times. The chain has TRBV12-3 or TRBV12-4 and TRBJ2-3; D gene unclear. The CDR3 extends over 12 amino acids. Deletions cut 3 bases from V and 11 bases from J, with 12 bases between. The CDR3, as DNA: TGTGCCAGCAGTTTGGGAACTGTGGTGCAGTATTTT. Translating it yields CASSLGTVVQYF.

This clonotype was seen repeatedly, ten times or more. This rearrangement joins TRBV7-2 to TRBJ2-7, with 7 bases aligning to TRBD1. Germline V gene data show CDR1 as SGHTA and CDR2 as FQGNSA. The V gene end was trimmed by 5 bases and the J gene end by 4 bases; junction bases not matched to a gene: 2. The length of the CDR3 is 12 residues. This CDR3 is CASSKQGYEQYF. CDR3 sequence (DNA): TGTGCCAGCAGCAAACAGGGGTACGAGCAGTACTTC.